The T cell receptor beta chain under discussion was sequenced for a study of human T cells and chemical hapten exposure. TCRdb re-analysed the RACE reads in MiXCR, keeping a single row per CDR3 protein. Here the sample spans more than 85,000 distinct CDR3 sequences, 34% being singletons. With V trimmed by 2 bases and J by 5 bases, 8 bases remained unmatched. CDR3 size: 15 residues. Germline-derived CDR1 and CDR2 are SGHTA and FQGTGA. The time point denotes: patch test 3, about 24 weeks after DPC sensitization. The treatment was: therapeutic diphenylcyclopropenone sensitization with weekly scalp DPC. Researchers sampled blood before each patch test went on.

This specimen was whole blood, taken in connection with sensitization to the hapten diphenylcyclopropenone (DPC). The sequence was obtained from a man aged 35-49 years with alopecia areata. Some clones in this sample may be carry-over from other donors' samples. The V call is TRBV7-3, the J call TRBJ1-1, with TRBD1 matching 7 bases. In DNA, the CDR3 is TGTGCCAGCAGCTTAGAAAACAGGGGAGGGACTGAAGCTTTCTTT. The encoded protein is CASSLENRGGTEAFF.